Presented here are 8 T cell receptor beta chains from one specimen sequenced in a study of blood T cell repertoires in COVID-19. TCRdb keeps only in-frame clones here, not all; method: immunoSEQ multiplex PCR. The data contain more than 200,000 clones, 85% to 90% of them singletons. The sample consisted of peripheral blood. All receptors derive from a man younger than 40 with COVID-19, enrolled during active disease.

This rearrangement joins TRBV9 to TRBJ2-7, with D uncertain. Germline V gives CDR1 SGDLS, CDR2 YYNGEE. The length of the CDR3 is 14 residues. Trimming stripped 0 bases from V and 2 bases from J, with 9 bases between. CDR3 region: CASSVDGGAYEQYF. CDR3 coding DNA: TGTGCCAGCAGCGTAGATGGCGGAGCCTACGAGCAGTACTTC.

This sequence joins TRBV19 and TRBJ1-5; 8 nucleotides agree with TRBD1. The CDR3 has 16 residues. The germline gives CDR1 LNHDA, CDR2 SQIVND (reference sequence). V lost 4 bases to trimming and J lost 2 bases; unmatched junction nucleotides: 7. The CDR3 region has the DNA TGTGCCAGTAGTAACCAGGGGGCGCGGGGCAATCAGCCCCAGCATTTT. It translates to CASSNQGARGNQPQHF.

In nucleotides, the CDR3 is TGTGCCAGCACCGGGGGGCGAGACACCATATATTTT. The encoded protein is CASTGGRDTIYF. The J gene is TRBJ1-3, the V gene TRBV6-5; maybe TRBD1 (6 bases). The length of the CDR3 is 12 residues. CDR1 is MNHEY, CDR2 SVGAGI, per germline. Trimming removed 7 bases from V and 8 bases from J, with 12 bases in between.

The J gene is TRBJ1-6, the V gene TRBV5-1; D unresolved. V was shortened by 0 bases and J by 8 bases, with 12 bases between the two germline ends. This CDR3 spans 15 amino acids. CDR1 and CDR2 from the germline V gene are SGHRS and YFSETQ. CDR3 region: CASSLEPTAYSPLHF. For the CDR3, the DNA is TGCGCCAGCAGCTTGGAGCCTACCGCCTATTCACCCCTCCACTTT.

The V call is TRBV6-2 or TRBV6-3, the J call TRBJ2-7; TRBD1 matches at 9 bases. The CDR3 is 14 residues long. Looked up from germline, CDR1 is MNHEY and CDR2 is SVGEGT. The V and J ends lost 4 bases and 3 bases, in that order; junction bases with no gene match: 4. The CDR3 spells CASSWTGEDYEQYF. CDR3 in DNA: TGTGCCAGCAGTTGGACAGGGGAAGACTACGAGCAGTACTTC.

The V gene is TRBV18, the J gene TRBJ2-1; 13 nucleotides agree with TRBD2. V was pared by 3 bases and J by 2 bases, with 13 bases of the junction left unmatched. Germline V gene sequence: CDR1 KGHSH, CDR2 LQKENI. This CDR3 is built from 20 residues. The chain's CDR3 is CASSPLIGLAGAQTYNEQFF. The CDR3 DNA reads as TGTGCCAGCTCACCCTTAATCGGACTAGCGGGGGCCCAAACCTACAATGAGCAGTTCTTC.

For the CDR3, the DNA is TGTGCCAGCAGCTACCCCCTAGCGGGAGATTCTTACAATGAGCAGTTCTTC. This sequence encodes CASSYPLAGDSYNEQFF. The rearrangement uses TRBV7-9 and TRBJ2-1; 10 bases fit TRBD2. The CDR3 sequence is 17 residues long. V gave up 4 bases and J gave up 4 bases; unmatched junction bases: 10. CDR1 and CDR2 (germline): SEHNR, FQNEAQ (reference sequence).

In regard to this clone: Different DNA sequences within this sample yield the same CDR3. V usage is TRBV20-1 and J usage is TRBJ2-7; unclear D gene. The V end was cut by 1 base, the J end by 4 bases, with 5 bases between. The length of the CDR3 is 11 residues. Germline V gene sequence: CDR1 DFQATT, CDR2 SNEGSKA (reference sequence). CDR3 protein: CSARAGYEQYF. The DNA for the CDR3 is TGCAGTGCTAGAGCGGGTTACGAGCAGTACTTC.